This T cell receptor (beta chain) was recorded in a study of blood T cells in healthy people across ages. A second PCR of 7 to 11 cycles used a sample-barcoded 5' primer and a J-beta primer mix. Each CDR3 protein gets one entry after TCRdb re-called the 5' RACE reads with MiXCR. The data contain about 670,000 distinct CDR3 sequences, approximately 52% of them singletons. The TCR comes from a woman aged 80 or older in good health. Input material: blood.

This chain's CDR3 is CASTGDRGTGELFF. The CDR3 DNA sequence: TGTGCCAGCACGGGGGACAGGGGCACCGGGGAGCTGTTTTTT. The J gene is TRBJ2-2, the V gene TRBV2; 10 bases fit TRBD1. Germline lookup yields CDR1 SNHLY and CDR2 FYNNEI. This CDR3 spans 14 amino acids. J was trimmed by 4 bases and V by 7 bases; bases with no gene match: 3.